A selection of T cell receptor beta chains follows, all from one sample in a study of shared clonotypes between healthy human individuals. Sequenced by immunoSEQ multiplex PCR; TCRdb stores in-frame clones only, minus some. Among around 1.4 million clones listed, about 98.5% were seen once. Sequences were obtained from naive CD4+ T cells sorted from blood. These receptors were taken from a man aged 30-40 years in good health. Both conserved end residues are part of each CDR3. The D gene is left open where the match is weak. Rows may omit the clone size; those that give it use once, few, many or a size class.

cdr3_aa: CASNGDTGELFF
cdr3_nt: TGTGCCAGCAATGGGGACACCGGGGAGCTGTTTTTT
clone_size: NA
v_call: TRBV6-5
j_call: TRBJ2-2
d_call: NA

cdr3_aa: CASSLERQGGYTF
cdr3_nt: TGTGCCAGCAGCTTAGAACGTCAGGGGGGCTACACCTTC
clone_size: NA
v_call: TRBV11-2
j_call: TRBJ1-2
d_call: NA

cdr3_aa: CASSVPGLKDTQYF
cdr3_nt: TGTGCTAGCAGCGTTCCGGGACTAAAAGATACGCAGTATTTT
clone_size: NA
v_call: TRBV7-7
j_call: TRBJ2-3
d_call: TRBD2

cdr3_aa: CASSTILWKNTEAFF
cdr3_nt: TGTGCCAGCAGCACCATCTTGTGGAAGAACACTGAAGCTTTCTTT
clone_size: NA
v_call: TRBV7-9
j_call: TRBJ1-1
d_call: NA

cdr3_aa: CASSPLGGGQPYGYTF
cdr3_nt: TGTGCCAGCTCACCACTCGGTGGCGGTCAGCCCTATGGCTACACCTTC
clone_size: NA
v_call: TRBV18
j_call: TRBJ1-2
d_call: NA

cdr3_aa: CASSLVGGLGTGELFF
cdr3_nt: TGTGCCAGCAGCTTAGTTGGCGGGTTGGGCACCGGGGAGCTGTTTTTT
clone_size: NA
v_call: TRBV7-2
j_call: TRBJ2-2
d_call: NA

cdr3_aa: CASSLAGGNEKLFF
cdr3_nt: TGTGCCAGCAGTTTGGCAGGGGGGAATGAAAAACTGTTTTTT
clone_size: NA
v_call: TRBV28
j_call: TRBJ1-4
d_call: TRBD1

cdr3_aa: CASSHEPSLGSGAFF
cdr3_nt: TGCGCCAGCAGCCACGAACCATCACTTGGTAGTGGAGCTTTCTTT
clone_size: once
v_call: TRBV5-1
j_call: TRBJ1-1
d_call: NA

cdr3_aa: CAINSAGGPTDTQYF
cdr3_nt: TGTGCCATCAATAGCGCGGGAGGGCCCACAGATACGCAGTATTTT
clone_size: NA
v_call: TRBV10-3
j_call: TRBJ2-3
d_call: TRBD2

cdr3_aa: CASSTANSRGPNQPQHF
cdr3_nt: TGTGCCAGTAGTACCGCCAACTCTAGGGGGCCAAATCAGCCCCAGCATTTT
clone_size: NA
v_call: TRBV19
j_call: TRBJ1-5
d_call: TRBD1

cdr3_aa: CASSFGTGGYEQYF
cdr3_nt: TGTGCCAGCAGCTTCGGGACAGGGGGCTACGAGCAGTACTTC
clone_size: NA
v_call: TRBV5-6
j_call: TRBJ2-7
d_call: TRBD1

cdr3_aa: CASSLGHPGTYYNEQFF
cdr3_nt: TGTGCCAGCAGCTTGGGCCACCCGGGAACCTACTACAATGAGCAGTTCTTC
clone_size: NA
v_call: TRBV7-3
j_call: TRBJ2-1
d_call: NA

cdr3_aa: CASSLGDRGRVANEKLFF
cdr3_nt: TGTGCCAGCAGCTTGGGGGACAGGGGACGAGTGGCTAATGAAAAACTGTTTTTT
clone_size: NA
v_call: TRBV5-4
j_call: TRBJ1-4
d_call: TRBD1

cdr3_aa: CSVPGSGSLGEQFF
cdr3_nt: TGCAGCGTGCCCGGGTCGGGAAGTCTTGGGGAGCAGTTCTTC
clone_size: once
v_call: TRBV29-1
j_call: TRBJ2-1
d_call: NA

cdr3_aa: CASSLGGVPNQPQHF
cdr3_nt: TGTGCCAGCAGCCTAGGGGGAGTACCCAATCAGCCCCAGCATTTT
clone_size: NA
v_call: TRBV7-2
j_call: TRBJ1-5
d_call: NA

cdr3_aa: CASSSDSVLGELFF
cdr3_nt: TGTGCCAGCAGCTCGGACTCTGTACTGGGGGAGCTGTTTTTT
clone_size: NA
v_call: TRBV7-3
j_call: TRBJ2-2
d_call: NA

cdr3_aa: CSVDVINAYNEQFF
cdr3_nt: TGCAGCGTTGACGTCATAAACGCCTACAATGAGCAGTTCTTC
clone_size: NA
v_call: TRBV29-1
j_call: TRBJ2-1
d_call: NA

cdr3_aa: CASSLGRRSSYNEQFF
cdr3_nt: TGTGCCAGCAGCTTAGGAAGAAGGAGCTCCTACAATGAGCAGTTCTTC
clone_size: NA
v_call: TRBV5-4
j_call: TRBJ2-1
d_call: NA